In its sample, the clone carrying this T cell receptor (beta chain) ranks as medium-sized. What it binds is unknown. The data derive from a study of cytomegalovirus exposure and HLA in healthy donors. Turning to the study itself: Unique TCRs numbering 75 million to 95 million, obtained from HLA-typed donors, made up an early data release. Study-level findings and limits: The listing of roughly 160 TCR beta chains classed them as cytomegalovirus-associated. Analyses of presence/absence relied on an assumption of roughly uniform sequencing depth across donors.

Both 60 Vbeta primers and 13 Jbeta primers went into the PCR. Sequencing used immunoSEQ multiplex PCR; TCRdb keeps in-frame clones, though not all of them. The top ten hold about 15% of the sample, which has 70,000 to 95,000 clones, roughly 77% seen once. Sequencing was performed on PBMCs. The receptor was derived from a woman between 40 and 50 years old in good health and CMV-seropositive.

The CDR3 DNA sequence: TGCGCCAGCAGTCGTCAAGAGATTCTCTCCTATAATTCACCCCTCCACTTT. Translating gives CASSRQEILSYNSPLHF. The chain links TRBV5-1 to TRBJ1-6; D remains unclear. Trimming took 5 bases from V and 0 from J, leaving 15 bases between them. This CDR3 is 17 amino acids long. From germline, CDR1 is SGHRS and CDR2 YFSETQ. Supplemented by reference TRBV5-1 and TRBJ1-6, the full variable domain reads KAGVTQTPRYLIKTRGQQVTLSCSPISGHRSVSWYQQTPGQGLQFLFEYFSETQRNKGNFPGRFSGRQFSNSRSEMNVSTLELGDSALYLCASSRQEILSYNSPLHFGNGTRLTVT.